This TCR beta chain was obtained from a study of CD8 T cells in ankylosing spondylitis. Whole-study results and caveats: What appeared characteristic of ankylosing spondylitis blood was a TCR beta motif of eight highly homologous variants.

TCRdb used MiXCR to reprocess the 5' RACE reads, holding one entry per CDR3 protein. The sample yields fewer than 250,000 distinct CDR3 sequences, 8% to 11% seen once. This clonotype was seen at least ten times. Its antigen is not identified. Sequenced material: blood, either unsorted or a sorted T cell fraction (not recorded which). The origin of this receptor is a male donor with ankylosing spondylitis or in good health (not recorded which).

The CDR3, as DNA: TGTGCCAGCAGTTTACCGGGACAGATCTACGAGCAGTACTTC. This codes for CASSLPGQIYEQYF. The rearrangement links TRBV12-3 or TRBV12-4 to TRBJ2-7, with 7 bases identical to TRBD1. This CDR3 spans 14 amino acids. The V segment lost 2 bases and the J segment 3 bases; nucleotides outside the gene matches: 4.